The rows below give T cell receptor beta chains drawn from one sample of a study of blood T cell repertoires in COVID-19. The table came from immunoSEQ multiplex PCR; TCRdb's copy has only in-frame clones and leaves some out. The table lists about 110,000 clones, about 80% of them singletons. Sequencing input: peripheral blood. These receptor sequences come from a woman older than 75 with active or convalescent COVID-19. Both conserved end residues are part of each CDR3. The D gene is left open where the match is weak. Not all rows give a size; the values are once, few, many and, for expanded clones, a class.

clone size	D gene	J gene	V gene	CDR3 protein	CDR3 DNA
.	.	TRBJ1-1	TRBV15	CATSRDREGEAFF	TGTGCCACCAGCAGAGATAGGGAGGGAGAAGCTTTCTTT
once	TRBD2	TRBJ2-1	TRBV5-6	CASSLRLAGGGDEQFF	TGTGCCAGCAGCTTACGACTAGCGGGAGGGGGCGATGAGCAGTTCTTC
.	TRBD2	TRBJ2-3	TRBV6-4	CASSREVADTQYF	TGTGCCAGCAGCCGGGAGGTGGCAGATACGCAGTATTTT
many	TRBD1	TRBJ1-1	TRBV6-5	CASNGQVMNTEAFF	TGTGCCAGCAATGGACAGGTCATGAACACTGAAGCTTTCTTT
.	TRBD1	TRBJ1-2	TRBV19	CASSIGAQGGYGYTF	TGTGCCAGTAGTATTGGAGCTCAGGGGGGCTATGGCTACACCTTC
.	.	TRBJ2-1	TRBV14	CASSPFLTVNEQFF	TGTGCCAGCAGCCCATTTCTAACAGTTAATGAGCAGTTCTTC
.	.	TRBJ1-5	TRBV7-6	CASSLYRDQPQHF	TGTGCCAGCAGCTTATACAGGGATCAGCCCCAGCATTTT
.	.	TRBJ1-2	TRBV18	CASSATGDGYTF	TGTGCCAGCTCAGCCACGGGGGATGGCTACACCTTC
.	TRBD1	TRBJ2-7	TRBV5-1	CASSLSTGGYEQYF	TGCGCCAGCAGCTTGTCTACAGGGGGATACGAGCAGTACTTC
.	TRBD2	TRBJ2-1	TRBV2	CASRGTSNNNEQFF	TGTGCCAGCAGGGGGACTAGCAATAACAATGAGCAGTTCTTC